This T cell receptor beta chain was observed in a study of T cell changes during pregnancy in multiple sclerosis. CDR3 length: 15 residues. The V and J ends lost 6 bases and 0 bases respectively, with 12 bases between them. Germline V gene lookup returns CDR1 MRHNA and CDR2 SNTAGT. TCRdb keeps only in-frame clones here, not all; method: immunoSEQ multiplex PCR. The sample lists approximately 48,000 clones; under 95% were seen once. The specimen was CD8+ T cells from peripheral blood mononuclear cells, collected before pregnancy. This clonotype was sampled from a female donor with multiple sclerosis, enrolled in a pregnancy study. The J gene is TRBJ2-1, the V gene TRBV6-4; no clear D gene. CDR3 in amino acids: CASSPEAASYNEQFF. In DNA, the CDR3 is TGTGCCAGCAGCCCTGAGGCTGCCTCCTACAATGAGCAGTTCTTC.